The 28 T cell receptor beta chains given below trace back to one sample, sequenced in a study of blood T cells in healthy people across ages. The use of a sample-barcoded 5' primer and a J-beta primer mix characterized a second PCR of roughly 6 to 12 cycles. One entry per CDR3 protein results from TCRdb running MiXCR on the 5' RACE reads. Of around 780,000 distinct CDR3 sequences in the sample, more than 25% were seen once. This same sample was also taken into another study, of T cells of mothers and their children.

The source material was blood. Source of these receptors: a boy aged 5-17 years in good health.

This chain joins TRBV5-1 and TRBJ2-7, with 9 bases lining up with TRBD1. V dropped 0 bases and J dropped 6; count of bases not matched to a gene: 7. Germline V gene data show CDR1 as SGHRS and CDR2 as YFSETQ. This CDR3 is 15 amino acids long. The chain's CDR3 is CASSLEGTGQGEQYF. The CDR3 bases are TGCGCCAGCAGCTTGGAGGGGACAGGGCAAGGCGAGCAGTACTTC.

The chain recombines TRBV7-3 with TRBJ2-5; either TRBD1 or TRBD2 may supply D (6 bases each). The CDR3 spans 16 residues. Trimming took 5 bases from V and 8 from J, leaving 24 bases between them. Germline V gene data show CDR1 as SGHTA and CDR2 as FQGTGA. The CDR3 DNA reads TGTGCCAGCAGCAAGGGTGAGGGGGGACCAGCTGAAACCCAGTACTTC. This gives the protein CASSKGEGGPAETQYF.

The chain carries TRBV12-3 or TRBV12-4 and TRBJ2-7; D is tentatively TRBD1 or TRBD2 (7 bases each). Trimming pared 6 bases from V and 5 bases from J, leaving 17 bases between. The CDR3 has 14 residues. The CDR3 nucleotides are TGTGCCAGCAGGTTCGGGGAGGGGGCGAACGAGCAGTACTTC. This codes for CASRFGEGANEQYF.

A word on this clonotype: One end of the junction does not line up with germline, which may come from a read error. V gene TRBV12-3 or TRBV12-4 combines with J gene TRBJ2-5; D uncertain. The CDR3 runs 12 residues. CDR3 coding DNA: TGTGCCGGCAGTTCGTCACCGCCGCGCCAGTACTTC. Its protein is CAGSSSPPRQYF.

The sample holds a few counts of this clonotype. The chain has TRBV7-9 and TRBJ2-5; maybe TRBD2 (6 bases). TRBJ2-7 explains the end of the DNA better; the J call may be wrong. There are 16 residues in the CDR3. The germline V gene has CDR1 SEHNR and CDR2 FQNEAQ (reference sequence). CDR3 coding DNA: TGTGCCAGCAGCTTTGGGGGGAGCAGGCCATTCTACGAGCAGTACTTC. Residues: CASSFGGSRPFYEQYF.

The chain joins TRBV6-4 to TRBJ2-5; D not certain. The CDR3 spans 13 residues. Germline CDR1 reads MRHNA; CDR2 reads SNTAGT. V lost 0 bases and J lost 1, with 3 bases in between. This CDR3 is CASSDSIQETQYF. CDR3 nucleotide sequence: TGTGCCAGCAGTGACTCGATCCAAGAGACCCAGTACTTC.

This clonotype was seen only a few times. CDR3 coding DNA: TGCGCCAGCAGCTTGGCCGGGACAACTCTGAACACTGAAGCTTTCTTT. It is translated as CASSLAGTTLNTEAFF. The chain joins TRBV5-1 to TRBJ1-1; maybe TRBD1 (6 bases). Trimming removed 0 bases from V and 0 bases from J, with 12 bases in between. This CDR3 is built from 16 residues. Germline V lookup: CDR1 SGHRS, CDR2 YFSETQ.

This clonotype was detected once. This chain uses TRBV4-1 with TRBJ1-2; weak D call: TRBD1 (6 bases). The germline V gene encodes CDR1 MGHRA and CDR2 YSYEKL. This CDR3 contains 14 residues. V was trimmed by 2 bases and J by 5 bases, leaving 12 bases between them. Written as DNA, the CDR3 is TGCGCCAGCAGCCAACCCGGGACAACGTATGGCTACACCTTC. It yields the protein CASSQPGTTYGYTF.

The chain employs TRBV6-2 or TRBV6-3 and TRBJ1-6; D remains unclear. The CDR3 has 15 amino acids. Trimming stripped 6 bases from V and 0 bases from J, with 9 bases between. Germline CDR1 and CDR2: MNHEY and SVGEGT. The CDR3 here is CASRGSSSYNSPLHF. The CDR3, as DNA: TGTGCCAGCAGGGGCAGCAGCTCCTATAATTCACCCCTCCACTTT.

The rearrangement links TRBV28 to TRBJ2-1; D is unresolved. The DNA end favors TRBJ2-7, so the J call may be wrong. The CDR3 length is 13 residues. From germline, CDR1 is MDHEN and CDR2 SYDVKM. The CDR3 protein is CASSLPLSGEQYF. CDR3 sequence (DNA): TGTGCCAGCAGTTTACCCCTTAGTGGCGAGCAGTACTTC.

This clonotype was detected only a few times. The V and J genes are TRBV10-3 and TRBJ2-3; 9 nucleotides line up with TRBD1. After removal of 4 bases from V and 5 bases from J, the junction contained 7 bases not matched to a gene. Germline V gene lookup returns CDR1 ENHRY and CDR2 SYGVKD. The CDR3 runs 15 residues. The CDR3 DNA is TGTGCCATCAGTGCCCGGGACAGGGTTGAAGATACGCAGTATTTT. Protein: CAISARDRVEDTQYF.

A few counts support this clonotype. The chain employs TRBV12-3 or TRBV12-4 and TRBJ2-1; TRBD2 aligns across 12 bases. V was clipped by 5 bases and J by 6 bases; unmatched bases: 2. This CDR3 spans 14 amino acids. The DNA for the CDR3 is TGTGCCAGCAGTAGGACTAGCGGGGCCAATGAGCAGTTCTTC. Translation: CASSRTSGANEQFF.

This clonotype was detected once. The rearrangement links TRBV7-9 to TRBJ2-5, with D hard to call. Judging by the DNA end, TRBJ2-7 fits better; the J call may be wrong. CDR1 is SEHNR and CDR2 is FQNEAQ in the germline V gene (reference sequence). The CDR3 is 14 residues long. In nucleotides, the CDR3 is TGTGCCAGCAGCCCTTCCGTGGCCAACTACGAGCAGTACTTC. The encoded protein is CASSPSVANYEQYF.

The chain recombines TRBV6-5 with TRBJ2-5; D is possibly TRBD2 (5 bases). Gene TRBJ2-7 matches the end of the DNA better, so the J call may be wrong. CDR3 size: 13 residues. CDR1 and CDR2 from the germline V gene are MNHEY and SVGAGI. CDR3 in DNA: TGTGCCAGCAGGGTTGGCAGCGGTTCCGAGCAGTACTTC. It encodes CASRVGSGSEQYF.

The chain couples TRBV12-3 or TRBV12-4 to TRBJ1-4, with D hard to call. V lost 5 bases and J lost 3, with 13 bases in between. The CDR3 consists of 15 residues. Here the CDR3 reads CASSTYGVSNEKLFF. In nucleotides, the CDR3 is TGTGCCAGCAGTACCTACGGGGTATCTAATGAAAAACTGTTTTTT.

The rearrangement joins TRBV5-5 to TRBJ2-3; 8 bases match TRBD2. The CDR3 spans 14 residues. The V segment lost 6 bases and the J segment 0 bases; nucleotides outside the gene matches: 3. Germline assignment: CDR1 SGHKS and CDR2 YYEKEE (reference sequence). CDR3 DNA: TGTGCCAGCAAGCGGGGGACTAGCACAGATACGCAGTATTTT. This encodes CASKRGTSTDTQYF. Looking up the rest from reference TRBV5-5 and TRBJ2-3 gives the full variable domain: DAGVTQSPTHLIKTRGQQVTLRCSPISGHKSVSWYQQVLGQGPQFIFQYYEKEERGRGNFPDRFSARQFPNYSSELNVNALLLGDSALYLCASKRGTSTDTQYFGPGTRLTVL.

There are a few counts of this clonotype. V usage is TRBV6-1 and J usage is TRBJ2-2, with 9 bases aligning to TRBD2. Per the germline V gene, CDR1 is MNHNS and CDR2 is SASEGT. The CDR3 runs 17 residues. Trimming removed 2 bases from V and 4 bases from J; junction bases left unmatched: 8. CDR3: CASSERRAGGRTGELFF. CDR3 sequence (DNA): TGTGCCAGCAGTGAAAGAAGAGCGGGGGGTCGCACCGGGGAGCTGTTTTTT.

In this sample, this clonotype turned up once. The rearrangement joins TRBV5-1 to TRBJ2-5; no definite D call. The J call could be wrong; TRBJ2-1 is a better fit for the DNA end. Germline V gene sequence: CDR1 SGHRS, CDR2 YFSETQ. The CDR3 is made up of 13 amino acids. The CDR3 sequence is CASSLALGDEQFF. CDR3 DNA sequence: TGCGCCAGCAGCTTGGCCCTTGGGGATGAGCAGTTCTTC.

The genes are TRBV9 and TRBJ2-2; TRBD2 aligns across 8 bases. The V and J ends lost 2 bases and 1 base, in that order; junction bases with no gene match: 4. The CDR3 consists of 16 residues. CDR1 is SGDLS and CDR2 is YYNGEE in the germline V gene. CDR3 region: CASSVSGLVNTGELFF. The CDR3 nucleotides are TGTGCCAGCAGCGTTTCGGGACTAGTGAACACCGGGGAGCTGTTTTTT.

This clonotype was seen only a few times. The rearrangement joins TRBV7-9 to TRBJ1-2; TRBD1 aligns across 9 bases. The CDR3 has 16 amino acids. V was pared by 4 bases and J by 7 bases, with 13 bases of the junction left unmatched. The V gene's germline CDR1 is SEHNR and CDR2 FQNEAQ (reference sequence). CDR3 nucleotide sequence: TGTGCCAGCAGCTCCGGGGAGGACAGGGGTGTACGTGGCTACACCTTC. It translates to CASSSGEDRGVRGYTF.

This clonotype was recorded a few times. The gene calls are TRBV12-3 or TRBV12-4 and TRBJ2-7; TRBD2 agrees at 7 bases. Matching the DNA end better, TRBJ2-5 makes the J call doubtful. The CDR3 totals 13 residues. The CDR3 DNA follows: TGTGCCAGCAACTTGGGGAGGGCTGAGACCCAGTACTTC. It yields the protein CASNLGRAETQYF.

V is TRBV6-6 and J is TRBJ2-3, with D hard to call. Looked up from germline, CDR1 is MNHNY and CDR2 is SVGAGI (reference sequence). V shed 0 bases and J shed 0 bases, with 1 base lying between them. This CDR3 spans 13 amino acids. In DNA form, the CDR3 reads TGTGCCAGCAGTTACTCTAGCACAGATACGCAGTATTTT. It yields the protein CASSYSSTDTQYF.

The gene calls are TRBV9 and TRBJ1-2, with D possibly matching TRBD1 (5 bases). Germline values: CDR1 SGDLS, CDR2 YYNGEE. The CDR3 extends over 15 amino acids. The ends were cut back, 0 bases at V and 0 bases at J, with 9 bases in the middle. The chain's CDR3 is CASSVGQSPNYGYTF. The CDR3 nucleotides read TGTGCCAGCAGCGTAGGACAGAGTCCTAACTATGGCTACACCTTC.

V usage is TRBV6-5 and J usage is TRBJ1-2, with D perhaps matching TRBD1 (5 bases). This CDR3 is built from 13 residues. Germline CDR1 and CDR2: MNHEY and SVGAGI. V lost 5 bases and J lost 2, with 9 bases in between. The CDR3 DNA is TGTGCCAGCAGTAAAAGACAGAACTATGGCTACACCTTC. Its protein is CASSKRQNYGYTF.

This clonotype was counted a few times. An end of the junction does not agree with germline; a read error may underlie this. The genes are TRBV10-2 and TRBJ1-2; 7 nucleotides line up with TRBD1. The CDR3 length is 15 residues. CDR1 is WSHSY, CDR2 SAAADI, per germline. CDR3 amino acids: CASSEFTTGMYGHTF. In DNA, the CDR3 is TGCGCCAGCAGTGAGTTCACGACAGGGATGTATGGCCACACCTTC.

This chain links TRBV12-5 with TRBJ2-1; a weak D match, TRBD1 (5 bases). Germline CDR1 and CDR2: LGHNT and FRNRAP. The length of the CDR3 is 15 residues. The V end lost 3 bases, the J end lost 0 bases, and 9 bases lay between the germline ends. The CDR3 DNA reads TGTGCTAGTGGTTTTCACAGGATCTCCTACAATGAGCAGTTCTTC. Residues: CASGFHRISYNEQFF.

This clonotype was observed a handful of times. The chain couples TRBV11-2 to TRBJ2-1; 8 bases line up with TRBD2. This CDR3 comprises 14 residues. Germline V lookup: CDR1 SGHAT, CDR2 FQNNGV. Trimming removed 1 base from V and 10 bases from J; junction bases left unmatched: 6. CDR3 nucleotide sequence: TGTGCCAGCAGCTTAGTAGCGGCTAGCGGGGAGCAGTTCTTC. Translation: CASSLVAASGEQFF. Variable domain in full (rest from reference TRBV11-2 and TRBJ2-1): EAGVAQSPRYKIIEKRQSVAFWCNPISGHATLYWYQQILGQGPKLLIQFQNNGVVDDSQLPKDRFSAERLKGVDSTLKIQPAKLEDSAVYLCASSLVAASGEQFFGPGTRLTVL.

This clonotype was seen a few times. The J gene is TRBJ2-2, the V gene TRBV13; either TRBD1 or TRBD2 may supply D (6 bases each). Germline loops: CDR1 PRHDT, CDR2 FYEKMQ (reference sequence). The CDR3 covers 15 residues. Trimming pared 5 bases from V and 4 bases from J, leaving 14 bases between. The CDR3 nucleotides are TGTGCCAGCAGCCCACACAGGGAGGTCACCGGGGAGCTGTTTTTT. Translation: CASSPHREVTGELFF.